The subject of this entry is one T cell receptor (beta chain). The source of the sample is a study of blood T cell repertoires in COVID-19. Study context: The United States, Italy and Spain supplied acute and convalescent COVID-19 samples. T cells, B-cell-depleted T cells, or PBMCs supplied cDNA or gDNA.

In the authors' methods: Amplification from reference gene primers served as the basis for estimated nucleated cell counts. TCRdb's copy holds only in-frame clones and misses some; the assay was immunoSEQ multiplex PCR. That table supplies the V and J calls and clone size; D and trimming were determined from the DNA. The sample holds some 60,000 clones; more than 60% are singletons and the top ten take around 20%. After removal of 6 bases from V and 3 bases from J, the junction contained 4 bases not matched to a gene. The CDR3 has 13 amino acids. V is TRBV12-3 or TRBV12-4 and J is TRBJ2-5, with 7 bases identical to TRBD2. The sample was peripheral blood. The clonotype comes from a woman between 45 and 60 years old with active or convalescent COVID-19. The DNA of the CDR3 is TGTGCCAGCAGACGGGAGGAGGAAGAGACCCAGTACTTC. The encoded protein is CASRREEEETQYF.